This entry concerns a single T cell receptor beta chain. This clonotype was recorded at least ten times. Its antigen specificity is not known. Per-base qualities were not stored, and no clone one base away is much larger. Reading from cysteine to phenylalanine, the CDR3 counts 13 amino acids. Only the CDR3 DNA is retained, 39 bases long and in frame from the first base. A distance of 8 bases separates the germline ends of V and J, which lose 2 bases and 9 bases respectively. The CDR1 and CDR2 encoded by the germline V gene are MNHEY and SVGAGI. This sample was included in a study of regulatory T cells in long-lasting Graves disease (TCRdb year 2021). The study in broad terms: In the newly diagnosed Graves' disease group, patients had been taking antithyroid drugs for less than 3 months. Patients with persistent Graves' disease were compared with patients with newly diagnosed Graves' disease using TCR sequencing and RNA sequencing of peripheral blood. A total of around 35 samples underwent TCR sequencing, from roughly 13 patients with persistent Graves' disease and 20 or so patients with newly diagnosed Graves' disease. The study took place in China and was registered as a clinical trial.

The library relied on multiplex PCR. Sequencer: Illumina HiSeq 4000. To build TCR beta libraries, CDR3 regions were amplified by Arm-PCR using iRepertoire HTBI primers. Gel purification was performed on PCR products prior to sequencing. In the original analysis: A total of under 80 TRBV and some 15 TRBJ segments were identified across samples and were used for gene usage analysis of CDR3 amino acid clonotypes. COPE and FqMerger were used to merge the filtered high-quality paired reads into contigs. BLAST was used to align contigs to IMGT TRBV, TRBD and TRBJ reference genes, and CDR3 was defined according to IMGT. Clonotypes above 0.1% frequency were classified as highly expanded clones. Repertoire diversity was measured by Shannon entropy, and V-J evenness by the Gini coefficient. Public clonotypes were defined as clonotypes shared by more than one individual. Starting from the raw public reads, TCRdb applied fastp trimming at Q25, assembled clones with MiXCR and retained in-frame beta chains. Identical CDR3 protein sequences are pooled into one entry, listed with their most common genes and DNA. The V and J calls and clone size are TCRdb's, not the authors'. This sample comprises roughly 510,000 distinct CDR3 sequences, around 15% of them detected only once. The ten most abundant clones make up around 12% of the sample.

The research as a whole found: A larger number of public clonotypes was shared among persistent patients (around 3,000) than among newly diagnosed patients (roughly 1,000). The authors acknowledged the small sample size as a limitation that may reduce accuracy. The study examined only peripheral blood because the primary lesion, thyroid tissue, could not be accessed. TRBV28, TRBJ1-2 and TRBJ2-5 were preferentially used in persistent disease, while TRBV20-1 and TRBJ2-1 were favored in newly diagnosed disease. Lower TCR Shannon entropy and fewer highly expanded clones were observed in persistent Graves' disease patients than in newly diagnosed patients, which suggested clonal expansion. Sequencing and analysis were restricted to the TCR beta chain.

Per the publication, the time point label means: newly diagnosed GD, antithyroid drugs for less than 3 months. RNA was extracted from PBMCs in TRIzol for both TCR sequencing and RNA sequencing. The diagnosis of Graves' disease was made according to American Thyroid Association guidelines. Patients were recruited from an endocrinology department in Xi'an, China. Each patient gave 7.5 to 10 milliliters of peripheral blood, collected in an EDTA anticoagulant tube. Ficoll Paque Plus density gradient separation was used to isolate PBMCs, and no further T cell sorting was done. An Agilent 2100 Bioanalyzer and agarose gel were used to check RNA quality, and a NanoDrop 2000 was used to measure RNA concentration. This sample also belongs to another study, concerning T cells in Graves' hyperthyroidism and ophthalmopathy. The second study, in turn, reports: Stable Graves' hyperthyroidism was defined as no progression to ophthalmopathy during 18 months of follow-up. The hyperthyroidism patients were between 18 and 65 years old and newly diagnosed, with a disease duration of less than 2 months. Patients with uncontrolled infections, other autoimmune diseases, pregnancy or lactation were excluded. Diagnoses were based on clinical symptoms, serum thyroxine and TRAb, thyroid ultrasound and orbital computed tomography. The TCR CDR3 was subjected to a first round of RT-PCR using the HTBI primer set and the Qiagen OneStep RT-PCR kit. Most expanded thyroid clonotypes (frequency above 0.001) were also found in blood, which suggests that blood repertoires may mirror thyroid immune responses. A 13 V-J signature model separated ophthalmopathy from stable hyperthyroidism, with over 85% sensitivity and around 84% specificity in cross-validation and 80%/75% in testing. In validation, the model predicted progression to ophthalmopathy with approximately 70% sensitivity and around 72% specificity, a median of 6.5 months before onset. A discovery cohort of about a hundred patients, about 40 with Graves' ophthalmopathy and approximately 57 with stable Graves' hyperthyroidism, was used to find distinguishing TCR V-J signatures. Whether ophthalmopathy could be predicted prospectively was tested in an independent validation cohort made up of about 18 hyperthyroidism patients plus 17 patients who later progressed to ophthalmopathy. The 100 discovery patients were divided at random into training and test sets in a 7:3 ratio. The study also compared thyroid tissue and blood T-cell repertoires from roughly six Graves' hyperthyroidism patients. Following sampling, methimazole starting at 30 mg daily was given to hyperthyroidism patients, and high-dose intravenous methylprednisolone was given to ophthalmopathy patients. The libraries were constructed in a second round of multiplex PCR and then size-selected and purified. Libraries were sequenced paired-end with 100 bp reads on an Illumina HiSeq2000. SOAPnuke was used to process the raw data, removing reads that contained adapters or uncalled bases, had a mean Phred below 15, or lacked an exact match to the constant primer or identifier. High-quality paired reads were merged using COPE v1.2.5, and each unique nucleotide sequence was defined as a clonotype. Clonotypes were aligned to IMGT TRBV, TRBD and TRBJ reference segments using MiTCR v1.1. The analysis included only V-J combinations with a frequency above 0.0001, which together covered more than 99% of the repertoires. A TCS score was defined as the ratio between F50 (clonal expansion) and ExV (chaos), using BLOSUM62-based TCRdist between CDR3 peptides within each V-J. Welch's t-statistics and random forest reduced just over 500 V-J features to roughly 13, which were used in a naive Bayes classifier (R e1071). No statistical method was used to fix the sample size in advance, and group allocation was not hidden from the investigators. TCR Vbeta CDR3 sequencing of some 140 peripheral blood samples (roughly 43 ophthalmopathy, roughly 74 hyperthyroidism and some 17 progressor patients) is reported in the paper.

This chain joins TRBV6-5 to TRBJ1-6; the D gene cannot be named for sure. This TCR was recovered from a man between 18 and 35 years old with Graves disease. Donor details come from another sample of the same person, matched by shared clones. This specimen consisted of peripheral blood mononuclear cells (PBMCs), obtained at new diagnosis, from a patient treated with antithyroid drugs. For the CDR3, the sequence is CASSYQKGSPLHF. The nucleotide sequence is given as TGTGCCAGCAGTTACCAAAAGGGTTCACCCCTCCACTTT.